These 18 T cell receptor beta chains share one sample of origin, sequenced in a study of neurological immune-mediated disorders. Using its own MiXCR run on the 5' RACE reads, TCRdb lists one record per CDR3 protein. The top ten hold about 6% of the sample, which has about 46,000 distinct CDR3 sequences, roughly 4% seen once. The material sequenced was PBMCs. Receptors originate from a woman in her sixties or seventies with multiple sclerosis.

By proportion, this clonotype is medium-sized. The chain has TRBV4-1 and TRBJ1-5; D is unclear. The CDR3 consists of 13 residues. Trimming cost V 1 base and J 6 bases, with 7 bases left between them. Germline CDR1 is MGHRA and CDR2 is YSYEKL. CDR3 in DNA: TGCGCCAGCAGCCAAGTGGCGGTTCAGCCCCAGCATTTT. Protein: CASSQVAVQPQHF.

This clonotype has ten or more counts. The chain couples TRBV10-3 to TRBJ2-1; possibly TRBD2 for D (5 bases). CDR1 is ENHRY, CDR2 SYGVKD, per germline. This CDR3 spans 15 amino acids. Trimming removed 10 bases at V and 2 bases at J, with 18 bases between. This CDR3 is CATESLSGTYNEQFF. In DNA form, the CDR3 reads TGTGCCACCGAGTCCCTCAGCGGAACCTACAATGAGCAGTTCTTC.

This clonotype was counted many times. V usage is TRBV7-2 and J usage is TRBJ2-5; 9 nucleotides match TRBD1. The CDR3 runs 14 residues. The germline gives CDR1 SGHTA, CDR2 FQGNSA. V trimming: 5 bases; J trimming: 5 bases; junction bases outside the gene matches: 6. The CDR3 reads CASSQQGAEETQYF. The CDR3 DNA sequence: TGTGCCAGCAGCCAACAGGGGGCAGAGGAGACCCAGTACTTC. Looking up the rest from reference TRBV7-2 and TRBJ2-5 gives the full variable domain: GAGVSQSPSNKVTEKGKDVELRCDPISGHTALYWYRQSLGQGLEFLIYFQGNSAPDKSGLPSDRFSAERTGGSVSTLTIQRTQQEDSAVYLCASSQQGAEETQYFGPGTRLLVL.

Note on this clonotype: Being one base from a much bigger clone, this may be a read error. V and J are TRBV7-2 and TRBJ2-5, with TRBD2 identical over 7 bases. Per the germline V gene, CDR1 is SGHTA and CDR2 is FQGNSA. The CDR3 covers 15 residues. The DNA for the CDR3 is TGTGCCAGCAGCTTAGGTAGCGGGCTACAAGAGAACCAGTACTTC. This translates into CASSLGSGLQENQYF.

This clonotype was seen only a few times. The J gene is TRBJ1-2, the V gene TRBV12-3 or TRBV12-4; the D is unclear. The V gene lost 3 bases and the J gene lost 2 bases, with 1 base spanning the gap. The CDR3 extends over 11 amino acids. The DNA for the CDR3 is TGTGCCAGCAGTTTGAACTATGGCTACACCTTC. The encoded protein is CASSLNYGYTF.

This clonotype occurred a few times. The V gene is TRBV5-5, the J gene TRBJ2-7; 7 bases are shared with TRBD2. J gave up 4 bases and V 1 base, and 8 bases lay outside the gene matches. Germline lookup yields CDR1 SGHKS and CDR2 YYEKEE (reference sequence). This CDR3 is built from 15 residues. CDR3 DNA: TGTGCCAGCAGCTTGTTGGGGGGGGAAAAATACGAGCAGTACTTC. It yields the protein CASSLLGGEKYEQYF.

There are many counts of this clonotype. The V gene is TRBV5-1, the J gene TRBJ2-3; D gene unclear. The CDR3 has 14 residues. Trimming left V 4 bases short and J 2 bases short, with 11 bases between. CDR1 SGHRS and CDR2 YFSETQ come from the germline V gene. CDR3 sequence (DNA): TGCGCCAGCAGCGCTAATACTTACACAGATACGCAGTATTTT. Amino acid sequence: CASSANTYTDTQYF.

This clonotype was seen ten or more times. The genes are TRBV9 and TRBJ2-7; D remains ambiguous. Trimming pared 4 bases from V and 7 bases from J, leaving 15 bases between. The CDR3 totals 13 residues. Germline V gene data show CDR1 as SGDLS and CDR2 as YYNGEE. The CDR3 region is CASSPRFSREQYF. Here the CDR3 DNA reads TGTGCCAGCAGCCCCCGATTTAGTCGGGAGCAGTACTTC.

CDR3 nucleotide sequence: TGCGCCAGCAGCCTGGACCCCCAAGCAGATACGCAGTATTTT. Its translation is CASSLDPQADTQYF. The rearrangement links TRBV5-1 to TRBJ2-3; D ambiguous. The CDR3 length is 14 residues. V lost 4 bases and J 4 bases, leaving 13 bases between the germline ends. Germline V gives CDR1 SGHRS, CDR2 YFSETQ.

This clonotype was counted ten times or more. V and J are TRBV9 and TRBJ2-3; 7 bases are a match to TRBD2. In germline, CDR1 is SGDLS, CDR2 YYNGEE. Trimming removed 4 bases from V and 0 bases from J; junction bases left unmatched: 5. The CDR3 sequence is 15 residues long. The CDR3 spells CASSTSGVSTDTQYF. CDR3 coding DNA: TGTGCCAGCAGCACCAGCGGGGTGAGCACAGATACGCAGTATTTT. The complete variable domain, with remaining parts taken from reference TRBV9 and TRBJ2-3, reads DSGVTQTPKHLITATGQRVTLRCSPRSGDLSVYWYQQSLDQGLQFLIQYYNGEERAKGNILERFSAQQFPDLHSELNLSSLELGDSALYFCASSTSGVSTDTQYFGPGTRLTVL.

There are many counts of this clonotype. This sequence joins TRBV12-3 or TRBV12-4 and TRBJ1-1, with 9 positions matching TRBD1. The CDR3 extends over 14 amino acids. J gave up 0 bases and V 6 bases, and 2 bases lay outside the gene matches. The CDR3 DNA reads TGTGCCAGCAGCTGGGACAGGGTGAACACTGAAGCTTTCTTT. Translated, it gives CASSWDRVNTEAFF.

Ten or more counts support this clonotype. Written as DNA, the CDR3 is TGCAGTGCTACAGGACTAGCGGGCTACCTAGATACGCAGTATTTT. This codes for CSATGLAGYLDTQYF. The rearrangement uses TRBV20-1 and TRBJ2-3; TRBD2 agrees at 11 bases. Per germline, CDR1 DFQATT and CDR2 SNEGSKA (reference sequence). V lost 4 bases and J lost 5; bases outside the gene matches: 8. This CDR3 is 15 amino acids long.

This clonotype was seen many times. The chain combines TRBV7-2 with TRBJ2-5; D is possibly TRBD1 (6 bases). Trimming pared 3 bases from V and 4 bases from J, leaving 12 bases between. This CDR3 is 14 amino acids long. Germline values: CDR1 SGHTA, CDR2 FQGNSA. The CDR3: CASSFPQGGETQYF. The CDR3 DNA reads as TGTGCCAGCAGCTTCCCACAGGGTGGAGAGACCCAGTACTTC.

This clonotype has ten or more counts. The rearrangement joins TRBV21-1 to TRBJ2-1; TRBD1 is the table's D call, not checked against the DNA. TRBV21-1 is deemed a pseudogene. CDR3 length: 16 amino acids. The CDR3 DNA reads TGTGCCAGCAGAAACACGACAGGGGGCTTGAACAATGAGCAGTTCTTC. Protein: CASRNTTGGLNNEQFF.

At least ten counts were recorded for this clonotype. This chain connects TRBV20-1 to TRBJ2-3; D call uncertain. Looked up from germline, CDR1 is DFQATT and CDR2 is SNEGSKA (reference sequence). This CDR3 is built from 12 residues. V shed 3 bases and J shed 3 bases, with 7 bases lying between them. The CDR3 nucleotides read TGCAGTGCTAGCGTCCCGACAGATACGCAGTATTTT. This translates into CSASVPTDTQYF.

Concerning this clonotype: The conserved final phenylalanine or tryptophan is absent from the CDR3, which likely points to a read error. The chain is built from TRBV7-2 and TRBJ2-1, with D possibly matching TRBD2 (5 bases). The CDR3 is made up of 13 amino acids. Germline CDR1 is SGHTA and CDR2 is FQGNSA. The V end lost 3 bases, the J end lost 5 bases, and 8 bases lay between the germline ends. This chain's CDR3 is CASSFGLNNEQFV. The CDR3 region has the DNA TGTGCCAGCAGCTTTGGACTCAACAATGAGCAGTTCGTC.

This clonotype was picked up many times. J is TRBJ1-4 and V is TRBV4-1; weak D call: TRBD1 (6 bases). This CDR3 region has 15 residues. V lost 7 bases to trimming and J lost 7 bases, with 19 bases between them. Looked up from germline, CDR1 is MGHRA and CDR2 is YSYEKL. In nucleotides, the CDR3 is TGCGCCAGCACTCCCGAACAGGGCTCAAGTGAAAAACTGTTTTTT. Its protein product is CASTPEQGSSEKLFF.

This clonotype has at least ten counts. This sequence joins TRBV20-1 and TRBJ1-1; 9 nucleotides match TRBD1. Per germline, CDR1 DFQATT and CDR2 SNEGSKA (reference sequence). J gave up 6 bases and V 4 bases, and 6 bases lay outside the gene matches. This CDR3 is built from 13 residues. The CDR3 protein is CSAMGTGYAEAFF. CDR3 coding DNA: TGCAGTGCTATGGGGACAGGGTACGCTGAAGCTTTCTTT.